This T cell receptor (beta chain) comes out of a study of blood T cell repertoires in COVID-19. For the study at large: In each case, the material was cDNA or gDNA derived from T cells, B-cell-depleted T cells, or PBMCs.

Data came from immunoSEQ multiplex PCR; TCRdb stores just in-frame clones and leaves some out. The repertoire holds 150,000 to 200,000 clones, with around 82% as singletons. This clone was detected a few times. What was sequenced was peripheral blood. The sequence came from a man aged 65-85 years with active or convalescent COVID-19.

The CDR3 DNA sequence: TGTGCCAGCAGCGTAGGACGGTGGGTAGGGAGGGACACCGGGGAGCTGTTTTTT. Translated: CASSVGRWVGRDTGELFF. This chain connects TRBV9 to TRBJ2-2, with 7 bases lining up with TRBD2. From germline, CDR1 is SGDLS and CDR2 YYNGEE. The CDR3 is 18 residues long. V trimming: 0 bases; J trimming: 3 bases; junction bases outside the gene matches: 11.